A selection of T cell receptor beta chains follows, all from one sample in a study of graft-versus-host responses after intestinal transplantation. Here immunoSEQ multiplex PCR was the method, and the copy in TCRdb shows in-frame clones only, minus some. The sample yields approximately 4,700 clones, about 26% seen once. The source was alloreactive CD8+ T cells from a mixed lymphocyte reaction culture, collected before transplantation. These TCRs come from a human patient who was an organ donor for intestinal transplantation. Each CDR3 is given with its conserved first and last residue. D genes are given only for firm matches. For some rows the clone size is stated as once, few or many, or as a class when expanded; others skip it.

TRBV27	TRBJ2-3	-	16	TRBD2	TGTGCCAGCAGTTTATTAGGTCTAGCGGGGGCGAATACGCAGTATTTT	CASSLLGLAGANTQYF
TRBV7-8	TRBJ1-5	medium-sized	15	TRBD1	TGTGCCAGCAGCGGGACAGGCCGTTTGGATCAGCCCCAGCATTTT	CASSGTGRLDQPQHF
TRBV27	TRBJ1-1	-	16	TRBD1	TGTGCCAGCAGTTTATCGTGGACAGGGGTGAACACTGAAGCTTTCTTT	CASSLSWTGVNTEAFF
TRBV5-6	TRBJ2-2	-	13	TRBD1	TGTGCCAGCAGCTATGGACAGGCCGGGGAGCTGTTTTTT	CASSYGQAGELFF
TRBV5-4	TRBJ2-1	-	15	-	TGTGCCAGCAGCTTAAGGGACACCTACTACAATGAGCAGTTCTTC	CASSLRDTYYNEQFF
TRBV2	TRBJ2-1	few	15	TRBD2	TGTGCCAGCAGTGAAGAGCTAGCGGGACTCAATGAGCAGTTCTTC	CASSEELAGLNEQFF
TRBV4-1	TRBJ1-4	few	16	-	TGTGCCAGCAGCCAAGATCTGACTCCAACTAATGAAAAACTGTTTTTT	CASSQDLTPTNEKLFF
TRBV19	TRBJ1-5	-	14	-	TGTGCCAGTAGTCCCAGTCATAGCAATCAGCCCCAGCATTTT	CASSPSHSNQPQHF
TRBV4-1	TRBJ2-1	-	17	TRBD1	TGCGCCAGCAGCCAAGCAACAGGGGCTCGCTCCTACAATGAGCAGTTCTTC	CASSQATGARSYNEQFF
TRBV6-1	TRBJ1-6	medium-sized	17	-	TGTGCCAGCAGTGCCCTTTCTGAGAGACAGTTCGGTTCACCCCTCCACTTT	CASSALSERQFGSPLHF
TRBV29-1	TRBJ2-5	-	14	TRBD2	TGCAGCGTTGACTGGACTAGATCACGAGAGACCCAGTACTTC	CSVDWTRSRETQYF
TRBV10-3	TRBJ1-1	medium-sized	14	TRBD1	TGTGCCATCAGAAGGACAGGGGCGAGGGCTGAAGCTTTCTTT	CAIRRTGARAEAFF
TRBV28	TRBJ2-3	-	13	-	TGTGCCAGCAGTTTATTAAATTTCCATACGCAGTATTTT	CASSLLNFHTQYF
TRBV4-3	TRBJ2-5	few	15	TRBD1	TGCGCCAGCAGCCACGGGACAGGGAGTCAAGAGACCCAGTACTTC	CASSHGTGSQETQYF
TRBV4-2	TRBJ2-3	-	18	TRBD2	TGTGCCAGCAGCCAATTAGGACTAGCGGGGGGGCAGGGAGATACGCAGTATTTT	CASSQLGLAGGQGDTQYF
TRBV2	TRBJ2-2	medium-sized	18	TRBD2	TGTGCCAGCAGTGATCCATCCGAGGCGGGGGGGATCCCCGGGGAGCTGTTTTTT	CASSDPSEAGGIPGELFF
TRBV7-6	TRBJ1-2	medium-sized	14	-	TGTGCCAGCAGCTTAGGGGGCCCGAACTATGGCTACACCTTC	CASSLGGPNYGYTF
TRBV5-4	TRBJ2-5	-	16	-	TGTGCCAGCAGCCAAGATGGGTCCGGGATGGGAGAGACCCAGTACTTC	CASSQDGSGMGETQYF
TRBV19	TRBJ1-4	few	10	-	TGTGCCAGTGGGCCGGTGGAACTGTTTTTT	CASGPVELFF
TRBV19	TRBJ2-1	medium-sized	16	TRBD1	TGTGCCAGTAGTATTTCCGGGACAGCCAACTACAATGAGCAGTTCTTC	CASSISGTANYNEQFF
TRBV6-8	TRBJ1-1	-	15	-	TGTGCCAGCAGTACTTGGGCAGGTGTGAACACTGAAGCTTTCTTT	CASSTWAGVNTEAFF
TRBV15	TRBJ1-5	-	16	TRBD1	TGTGCCACCAGCAGGGAACAGGGGGCGAGCAATCAGCCCCAGCATTTT	CATSREQGASNQPQHF
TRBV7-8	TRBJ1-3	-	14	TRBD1	TGTGCCAGCAGCTTAGGACAGGGAGGAAACACCATATATTTT	CASSLGQGGNTIYF
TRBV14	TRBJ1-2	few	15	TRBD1	TGTGCCAGCAGCCTTCACGGGGACAGGCGCTATGGCTACACCTTC	CASSLHGDRRYGYTF
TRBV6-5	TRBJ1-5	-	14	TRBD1	TGTGCCAGCGGGACAGACTATAGCAATCAGCCCCAGCATTTT	CASGTDYSNQPQHF
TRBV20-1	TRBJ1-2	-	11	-	TGCAGTGCTAGCTGGGGGGGTGGCTACACCTTC	CSASWGGGYTF